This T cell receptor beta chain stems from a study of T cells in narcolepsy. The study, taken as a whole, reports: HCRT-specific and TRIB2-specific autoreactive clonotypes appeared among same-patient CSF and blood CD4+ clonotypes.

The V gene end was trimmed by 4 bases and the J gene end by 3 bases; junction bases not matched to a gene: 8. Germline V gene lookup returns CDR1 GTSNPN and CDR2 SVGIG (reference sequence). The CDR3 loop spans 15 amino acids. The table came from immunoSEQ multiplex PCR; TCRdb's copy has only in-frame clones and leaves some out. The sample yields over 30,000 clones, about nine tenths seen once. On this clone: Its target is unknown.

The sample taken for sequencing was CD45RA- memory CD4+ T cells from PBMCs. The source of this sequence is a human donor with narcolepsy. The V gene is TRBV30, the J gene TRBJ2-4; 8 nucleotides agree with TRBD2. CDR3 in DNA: TGTGCCTGGACATCGGGGGGGAGAGGCAAAAACATTCAGTACTTC. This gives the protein CAWTSGGRGKNIQYF.